The clone carrying this T cell receptor (beta chain) has a handful of counts. This specimen comes from a study of T cell responses to AZD1222 COVID-19 vaccine. The CDR3 loop spans 14 amino acids. Germline V gene lookup returns CDR1 MNHEY and CDR2 SVGAGI. Trimming removed 2 bases at V and 1 base at J, with 8 bases between. Method: immunoSEQ multiplex PCR; TCRdb's copy keeps in-frame clones and lacks some. The sample includes about 140,000 clones, around four fifths of them seen just once. This TCR was sampled from an adult in good health. Sequencing was performed on peripheral blood, taken on day 0 of AZD1222 vaccination. The V gene is TRBV6-5, the J gene TRBJ1-1; the D gene is possibly TRBD1 (6 bases). The CDR3 spells CASSYGQPNTEAFF. Written as DNA, the CDR3 is TGTGCCAGCAGTTACGGACAGCCGAACACTGAAGCTTTCTTT.